The clone carrying this T cell receptor (beta chain) has more than one count but fewer than ten. The antigen is undetermined. This entry belongs to a study of beta chain features in type 1 diabetes. Study-level findings and limits: When Type 1 diabetes patients were examined, their TCRB CDR3s proved moderately but significantly shorter in all four CD4+ subsets. Within patients, naive, central memory and Treg TCRB repertoires seemed more similar than within healthy donors.

Every isolated RNA sample was fully reverse transcribed, so sequencing captured expressed TCRB transcripts. TCRdb's table, derived via immunoSEQ multiplex PCR, lists solely in-frame clones and lacks some. The profile shows 250,000 or so clones, around a quarter of them singletons. The clonotype comes from a man aged 25 to 40 in good health. The source material was central memory CD4+ T cells from blood.

CDR3 sequence: CASSPGGDTQYF. The DNA for the CDR3 is TGTGCCAGCAGCCCCGGAGGGGACACGCAGTATTTT. The chain is built from TRBV7-9 and TRBJ2-3, with a tentative D call TRBD2 (6 bases). V shed 5 bases and J shed 9 bases, with 12 bases lying between them. This CDR3 region has 12 residues. Germline V gene sequence: CDR1 SEHNR, CDR2 FQNEAQ (reference sequence).